This entry lists 20 T cell receptor beta chains sequenced from one sample in a study of blood T cell repertoires in COVID-19. TCRdb's copy holds only in-frame clones and misses some; the assay was immunoSEQ multiplex PCR. Here the sample spans approximately 400,000 clones, 88% being singletons. Source material: PBMCs or T cells enriched from blood (not recorded which). The receptor set was obtained from a woman in her late teens or twenties who had recovered from COVID-19.

V is TRBV27 and J is TRBJ2-7; 7 nucleotides agree with TRBD1. Germline loops: CDR1 MNHEY, CDR2 SMNVEV (reference sequence). This CDR3 region has 14 residues. Trimming cost V 5 bases and J 4 bases; bases outside gene matches: 8. CDR3 coding DNA: TGTGCCAGCAGTCGGTCGGGACAGAGTTACGAGCAGTACTTC. Its protein is CASSRSGQSYEQYF.

CDR3 DNA sequence: TGTGCCAGCAGCGGACCCGGGCTAGCGGGGGCCTACGAGCAGTACTTC. Translated: CASSGPGLAGAYEQYF. This chain uses TRBV9 with TRBJ2-7; 10 nucleotides align to TRBD2. CDR1 and CDR2 from the germline V gene are SGDLS and YYNGEE. The CDR3 is 16 amino acids. J lost 2 bases, V lost 3 bases, and 8 bases had no gene match.

J is TRBJ1-1 and V is TRBV28; weak D call: TRBD1 (5 bases). The ends were cut back, 6 bases at V and 4 bases at J, with 15 bases in the middle. The germline V gene has CDR1 MDHEN and CDR2 SYDVKM. The CDR3 is made up of 14 amino acids. CDR3 loop: CASSHPARGTEAFF. CDR3 DNA sequence: TGTGCCAGCAGCCATCCAGCAAGGGGCACTGAAGCTTTCTTT.

The chain joins TRBV19 to TRBJ1-3; D perhaps matches TRBD1 (5 bases). This CDR3 has 16 residues. CDR1 LNHDA and CDR2 SQIVND come from the germline V gene (reference sequence). V was clipped by 0 bases and J by 9 bases, with 18 bases between them. The CDR3 loop is CASSIELQGERGTIYF. In nucleotides, the CDR3 is TGTGCCAGTAGTATAGAACTTCAGGGCGAAAGAGGCACCATATATTTT.

The J gene is TRBJ2-3, the V gene TRBV7-9; 7 nucleotides line up with TRBD1. The length of the CDR3 is 15 residues. The germline CDR1 and CDR2 sequences are SEHNR and FQNEAQ (reference sequence). After removal of 5 bases from V and 5 bases from J, the junction contained 10 bases not matched to a gene. Here the CDR3 DNA reads TGTGCCAGCAGCATGGGGACAGTGCTCCTAGATACGCAGTATTTT. Protein product: CASSMGTVLLDTQYF.

CDR3 residues: CASSHPGPGVAFF. The CDR3 nucleotides read TGTGCCAGCAGCCATCCAGGCCCAGGGGTGGCTTTCTTT. J is TRBJ1-1 and V is TRBV3-1 (or the pseudogene TRBV3-2), with D possibly being TRBD1 (6 bases). Germline-derived CDR1 and CDR2 are LGHDT and YNNKEL (reference sequence). This CDR3 spans 13 amino acids. Between the trimmed V and J ends, which lost 3 bases and 11 bases, there was a span of 16 bases.

This clone was recorded only once. This chain links TRBV5-4 with TRBJ1-2; D gene unclear. Trimming took off 1 base at V and 0 bases at J, with 7 bases between the two ends. CDR3 length: 14 residues. CDR1 is SGHNT and CDR2 is YYREEE in the germline V gene (reference sequence). CDR3 sequence reads: CASSLREPNYGYTF. The CDR3 bases are TGTGCCAGCAGCTTGAGAGAGCCTAACTATGGCTACACCTTC.

V is TRBV5-1 and J is TRBJ1-1; the match to TRBD1 covers 7 bases. The CDR3 covers 15 residues. From germline, CDR1 is SGHRS and CDR2 YFSETQ. The V and J ends lost 4 bases and 1 base, in that order; junction bases with no gene match: 7. The CDR3 sequence is CASSRGQLRNTEAFF. CDR3 in DNA: TGCGCCAGCAGCCGGGGACAGCTAAGGAACACTGAAGCTTTCTTT.

The chain uses TRBV11-2 and TRBJ1-2; D possibly corresponds to TRBD1 (5 bases). This CDR3 comprises 17 residues. Germline V lookup: CDR1 SGHAT, CDR2 FQNNGV. Between the trimmed V and J ends, which lost 2 bases and 6 bases, there was a span of 22 bases. DNA for the CDR3: TGTGCCAGCAGCTTATCAGGCGGGGGGTTCCCGCTCGATGGCTACACCTTC. Its translation is CASSLSGGGFPLDGYTF.

This chain links TRBV28 with TRBJ1-5, with 8 bases identical to TRBD1. V shed 5 bases, J shed 7 bases, and the junction held 7 bases outside the gene matches. The germline gives CDR1 MDHEN, CDR2 SYDVKM. The CDR3 length is 14 residues. In DNA, the CDR3 is TGTGCCAGCAGTCTCCAGGGGGCTCAGCAGCCCCAGCATTTT. It encodes CASSLQGAQQPQHF.

For this clone: Other DNA sequences in this sample translate to the same CDR3. The DNA for the CDR3 is TGCGCCAGCAGCCTCGAGGGCACAGATACGCAGTATTTT. Translating it yields CASSLEGTDTQYF. The chain carries TRBV5-1 and TRBJ2-3; D is unresolved. Per germline, CDR1 SGHRS and CDR2 YFSETQ. V dropped 4 bases and J dropped 1 base, with 7 bases sitting between them. The CDR3 is made up of 13 amino acids.

The chain uses TRBV10-3 and TRBJ1-3; 7 positions match TRBD1. J lost 0 bases, V lost 0 bases, and 8 bases had no gene match. Germline V gene sequence: CDR1 ENHRY, CDR2 SYGVKD. The CDR3 totals 18 residues. Here the CDR3 DNA reads TGTGCCATCAGTGAGTCCCCGGGACAGCTCTTCTCTGGAAACACCATATATTTT. It specifies CAISESPGQLFSGNTIYF.

V gene TRBV7-2 combines with J gene TRBJ2-1; 9 positions agree with TRBD2. Trimming at V came to 6 bases and at J to 4 bases, leaving 4 bases not matched to a gene. CDR1 is SGHTA, CDR2 FQGNSA, per germline. The CDR3 runs 14 residues. CDR3 sequence: CASRSSGGYNEQFF. The CDR3 region has the DNA TGTGCCAGCAGATCCAGCGGGGGGTACAATGAGCAGTTCTTC.

V and J are TRBV28 and TRBJ1-3; tentative D call: TRBD1 (6 bases). V was clipped by 2 bases and J by 0 bases, with 17 bases between them. Per germline, CDR1 MDHEN and CDR2 SYDVKM. This CDR3 region has 18 residues. The CDR3 DNA is TGTGCCAGCAGTTTAGGCAGGGGCCGAAACCCCTCTGGAAACACCATATATTTT. Translation: CASSLGRGRNPSGNTIYF.

The chain carries TRBV10-1 and TRBJ2-2; D perhaps matches TRBD1 (5 bases). The CDR3 extends over 14 amino acids. V gave up 5 bases and J gave up 3 bases, with 10 bases separating them. CDR1 WNHNN and CDR2 SYGVQD come from the germline V gene (reference sequence). This CDR3 is CASSPGIHTGELFF. In nucleotides, the CDR3 is TGCGCCAGCAGTCCAGGGATTCACACCGGGGAGCTGTTTTTT.

The CDR3 sequence is CASRGGAMNTEAFF. CDR3 nucleotide sequence: TGTGCCAGCAGAGGGGGCGCAATGAACACTGAAGCTTTCTTT. The chain joins TRBV28 to TRBJ1-1; 7 positions agree with TRBD1. The CDR3 spans 14 residues. CDR1 and CDR2 from the germline V gene are MDHEN and SYDVKM. Germline trimming cut 6 bases from V and 0 bases from J; bases unmatched to any gene: 4.

The chain recombines TRBV18 with TRBJ2-6; no clear D. This CDR3 is built from 15 residues. Trimming took off 2 bases at V and 1 base at J, with 6 bases between the two ends. Germline CDR1 reads KGHSH; CDR2 reads LQKENI. The CDR3 DNA reads as TGTGCCAGCTCACCAACAATTTCTGGGGCCAACGTCCTGACTTTC. Residues: CASSPTISGANVLTF.

The rearrangement uses TRBV5-4 and TRBJ2-1, with 13 bases aligning to TRBD2. In germline, CDR1 is SGHNT, CDR2 YYREEE (reference sequence). V trimming: 4 bases; J trimming: 6 bases; junction bases outside the gene matches: 1. CDR3 length: 14 residues. This chain's CDR3 is CASSTSGGANEQFF. The CDR3 DNA sequence: TGTGCCAGCAGCACTAGCGGGGGGGCCAATGAGCAGTTCTTC.

The rearrangement uses TRBV11-2 and TRBJ2-7; a weak D match, TRBD1 (5 bases). Germline V gene lookup returns CDR1 SGHAT and CDR2 FQNNGV. This CDR3 has 15 residues. The V and J ends lost 1 base and 2 bases respectively, with 12 bases between them. The CDR3 protein is CASSLGGAVPYEQYF. DNA for the CDR3: TGTGCCAGCAGCTTAGGTGGGGCTGTCCCCTACGAGCAGTACTTC.

The chain couples TRBV28 to TRBJ1-1; tentative D call: TRBD1 (6 bases). CDR3 length equals 16 residues. V gave up 3 bases and J gave up 4 bases, with 18 bases separating them. Per germline, CDR1 MDHEN and CDR2 SYDVKM. In DNA form, the CDR3 reads TGTGCCAGCAGTTTTGTCGGGGGGCTAGGAAGCACTGAAGCTTTCTTT. This sequence encodes CASSFVGGLGSTEAFF.